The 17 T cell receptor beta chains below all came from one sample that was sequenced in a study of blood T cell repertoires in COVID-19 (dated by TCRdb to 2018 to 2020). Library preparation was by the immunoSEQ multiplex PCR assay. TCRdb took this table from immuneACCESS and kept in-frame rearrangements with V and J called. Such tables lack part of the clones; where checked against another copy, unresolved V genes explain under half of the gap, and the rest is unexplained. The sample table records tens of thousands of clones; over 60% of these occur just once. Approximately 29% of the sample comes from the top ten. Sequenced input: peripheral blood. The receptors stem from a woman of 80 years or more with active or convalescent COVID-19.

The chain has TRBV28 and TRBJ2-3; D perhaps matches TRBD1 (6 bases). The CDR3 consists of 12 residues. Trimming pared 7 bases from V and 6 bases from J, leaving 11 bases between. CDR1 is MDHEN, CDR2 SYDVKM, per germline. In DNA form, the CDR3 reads TGTGCCAGCACCAGGGGTGGGGATACGCAGTATTTT. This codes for CASTRGGDTQYF.

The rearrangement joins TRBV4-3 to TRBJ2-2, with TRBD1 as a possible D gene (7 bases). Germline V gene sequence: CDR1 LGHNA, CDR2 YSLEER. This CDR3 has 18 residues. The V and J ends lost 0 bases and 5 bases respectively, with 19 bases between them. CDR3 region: CASSQDSAGGGSTGELFF. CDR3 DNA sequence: TGCGCCAGCAGCCAAGATTCGGCCGGAGGGGGCAGTACCGGGGAGCTGTTTTTT.

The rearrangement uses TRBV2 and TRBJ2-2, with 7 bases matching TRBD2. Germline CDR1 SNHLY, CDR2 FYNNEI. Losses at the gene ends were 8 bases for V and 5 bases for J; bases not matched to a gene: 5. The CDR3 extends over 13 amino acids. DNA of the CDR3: TGTGCCAGCTGTTTGGGGGGGACCGGGGAGCTGTTTTTT. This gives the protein CASCLGGTGELFF.

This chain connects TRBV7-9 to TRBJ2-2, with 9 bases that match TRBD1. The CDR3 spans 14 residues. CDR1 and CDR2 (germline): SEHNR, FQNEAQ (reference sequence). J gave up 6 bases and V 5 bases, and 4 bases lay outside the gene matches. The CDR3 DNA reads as TGTGCCAGCAGCGGGTACAGGGGGCCCGGGGAGCTGTTTTTT. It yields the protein CASSGYRGPGELFF.

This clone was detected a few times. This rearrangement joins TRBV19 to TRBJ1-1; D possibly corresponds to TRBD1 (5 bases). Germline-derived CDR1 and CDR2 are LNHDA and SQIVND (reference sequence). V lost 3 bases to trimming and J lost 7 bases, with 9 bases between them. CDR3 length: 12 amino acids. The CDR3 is CASSIRGFEAFF. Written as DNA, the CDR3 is TGTGCCAGTAGTATCCGGGGGTTTGAAGCTTTCTTT.

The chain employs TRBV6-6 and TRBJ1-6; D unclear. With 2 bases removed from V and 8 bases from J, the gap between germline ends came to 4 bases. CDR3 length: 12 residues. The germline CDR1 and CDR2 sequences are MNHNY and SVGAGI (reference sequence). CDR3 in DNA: TGTGCCAGCAGTTACCGGGATTCACCCCTCCACTTT. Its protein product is CASSYRDSPLHF.

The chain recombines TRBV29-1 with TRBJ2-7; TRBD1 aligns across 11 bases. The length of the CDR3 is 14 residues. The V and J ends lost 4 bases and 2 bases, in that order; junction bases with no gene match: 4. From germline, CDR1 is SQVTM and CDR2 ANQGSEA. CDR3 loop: CSVGGDRGTYEQYF. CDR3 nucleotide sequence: TGCAGCGTTGGCGGGGACAGGGGGACCTACGAGCAGTACTTC.

As DNA, the CDR3 is TGTGCCAGCAGCCCAGCAGGGACAAATTCACCCCTCCACTTT. It translates to CASSPAGTNSPLHF. The genes are TRBV27 and TRBJ1-6; D may be TRBD1 (6 bases). Trimming shortened V by 6 bases and J by 7 bases, and 13 bases separated the two germline ends. This CDR3 comprises 14 residues. In germline, CDR1 is MNHEY, CDR2 SMNVEV (reference sequence).

The CDR3 DNA reads as TGTGCCACCCGGGTGTCCCAAGAGACCCAGTACTTC. Residues: CATRVSQETQYF. The rearrangement links TRBV6-6 to TRBJ2-5; the D is unclear. The CDR3 totals 12 residues. Germline loops: CDR1 MNHNY, CDR2 SVGAGI (reference sequence). Trimming cost V 10 bases and J 1 base, with 10 bases left between them.

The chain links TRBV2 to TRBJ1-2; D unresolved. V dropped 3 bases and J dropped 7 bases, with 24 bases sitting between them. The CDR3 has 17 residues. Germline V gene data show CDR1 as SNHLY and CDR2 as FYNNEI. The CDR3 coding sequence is TGTGCCAGCAGTGAGAGGCCAGCGGATACCGCACCCCTTGGCTACACCTTC. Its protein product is CASSERPADTAPLGYTF.

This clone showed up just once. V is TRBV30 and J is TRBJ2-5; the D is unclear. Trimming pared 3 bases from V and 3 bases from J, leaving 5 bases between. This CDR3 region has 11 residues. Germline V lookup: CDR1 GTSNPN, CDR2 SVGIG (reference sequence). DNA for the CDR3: TGTGCCTGGAGAGGAGAAGAGACCCAGTACTTC. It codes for CAWRGEETQYF.

CDR3 nucleotide sequence: TGTGCCAGCAGCTTAGGCGGGAACTATGGCTACACCTTC. Translation gives CASSLGGNYGYTF. The chain recombines TRBV11-2 with TRBJ1-2; D is unclear. V gave up 1 base and J gave up 2 bases, with 5 bases separating them. Germline assignment: CDR1 SGHAT and CDR2 FQNNGV. The length of the CDR3 is 13 residues.

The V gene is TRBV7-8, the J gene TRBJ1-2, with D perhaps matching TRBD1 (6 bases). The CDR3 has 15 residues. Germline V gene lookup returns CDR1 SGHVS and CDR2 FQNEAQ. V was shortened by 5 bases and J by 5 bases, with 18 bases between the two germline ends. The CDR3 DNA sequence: TGTGCCAGCAGCCAGCGAAGGGGGGGCGATTATGGCTACACCTTC. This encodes CASSQRRGGDYGYTF.

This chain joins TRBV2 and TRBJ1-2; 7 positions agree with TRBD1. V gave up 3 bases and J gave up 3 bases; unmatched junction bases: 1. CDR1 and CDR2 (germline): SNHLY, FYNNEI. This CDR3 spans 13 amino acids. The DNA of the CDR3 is TGTGCCAGCAGTGATGACAGGGACTATGGCTACACCTTC. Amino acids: CASSDDRDYGYTF.

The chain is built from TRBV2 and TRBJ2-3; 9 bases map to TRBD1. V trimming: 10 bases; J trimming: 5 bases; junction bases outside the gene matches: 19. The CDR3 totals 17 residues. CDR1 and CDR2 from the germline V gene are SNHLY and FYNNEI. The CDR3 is CATVPGQGRGSEDTQYF. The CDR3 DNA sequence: TGTGCCACCGTCCCGGGACAGGGAAGGGGATCGGAAGATACGCAGTATTTT.

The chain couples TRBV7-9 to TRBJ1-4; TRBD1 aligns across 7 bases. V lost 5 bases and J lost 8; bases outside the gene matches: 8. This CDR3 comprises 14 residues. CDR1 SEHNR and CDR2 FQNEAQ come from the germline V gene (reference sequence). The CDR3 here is CASSDRAGREKLFF. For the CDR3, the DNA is TGTGCCAGCAGCGACAGGGCCGGACGAGAAAAACTGTTTTTT.

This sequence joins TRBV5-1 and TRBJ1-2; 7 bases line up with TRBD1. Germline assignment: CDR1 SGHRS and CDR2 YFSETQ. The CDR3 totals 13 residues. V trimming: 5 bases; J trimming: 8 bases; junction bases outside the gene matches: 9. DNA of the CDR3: TGCGCCAGCAGGCCAGACAGGGAGGAAGGCTACACCTTC. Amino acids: CASRPDREEGYTF.